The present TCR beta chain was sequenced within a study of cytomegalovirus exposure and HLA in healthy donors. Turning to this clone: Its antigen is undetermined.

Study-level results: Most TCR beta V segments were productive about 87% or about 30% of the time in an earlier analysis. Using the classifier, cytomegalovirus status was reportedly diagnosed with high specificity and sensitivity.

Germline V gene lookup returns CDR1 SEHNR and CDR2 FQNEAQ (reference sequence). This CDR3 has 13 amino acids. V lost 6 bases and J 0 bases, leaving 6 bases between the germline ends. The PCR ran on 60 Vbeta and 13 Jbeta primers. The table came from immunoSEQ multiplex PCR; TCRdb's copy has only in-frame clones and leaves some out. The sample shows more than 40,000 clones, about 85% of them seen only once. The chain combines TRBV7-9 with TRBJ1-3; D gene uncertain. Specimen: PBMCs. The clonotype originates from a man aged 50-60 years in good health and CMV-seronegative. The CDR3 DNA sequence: TGTGCCAGCAGGGTTAGCTCTGGAAACACCATATATTTT. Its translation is CASRVSSGNTIYF. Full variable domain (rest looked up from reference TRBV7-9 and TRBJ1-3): DTGVSQNPRHKITKRGQNVTFRCDPISEHNRLYWYRQTLGQGPEFLTYFQNEAQLEKSRLLSDRFSAERPKGSFSTLEIQRTEQGDSAMYLCASRVSSGNTIYFGEGSWLTVV.